The 8 T cell receptor beta chains reported below all come from one sample, sequenced in a study of type 1 regulatory T cells (dated by TCRdb to the early 2020s). These receptors are not linked to any known antigen. These reads were obtained on an Illumina MiSeq. TCRdb reran the public reads through fastp at Q25 and MiXCR, keeping productive beta chains. All rows with the same CDR3 protein become a single entry with the most common DNA and genes. Recorded for this sample are 55,000 to 65,000 distinct CDR3 sequences; approximately 60% of them occurred a single time. About 1.7% of the sample lies in the top ten. Sequenced sample: cultured non-Tr1 T cells, either the whole culture or a sorted T cell fraction (not recorded which). This specimen's cell subset or site label, interpreted: non-Tr1 population from the T-allo10 product. These receptors were obtained from a human donor in good health.

The chain uses TRBV7-8 and TRBJ2-7; the D gene is possibly TRBD1 (7 bases). CDR1 is SGHVS and CDR2 is FQNEAQ in the germline V gene. The CDR3 is made up of 15 amino acids. V shed 5 bases and J shed 7 bases, with 21 bases lying between them. The CDR3 DNA follows: TGTGCCAGCAGCCATTCAGACAGGGCGGCGGGGGAGCAGTACTTC. This encodes CASSHSDRAAGEQYF. Full variable domain (remainder filled in from reference TRBV7-8 and TRBJ2-7): GAGVSQSPRYKVAKRGQDVALRCDPISGHVSLFWYQQALGQGPEFLTYFQNEAQLDKSGLPSDRFFAERPEGSVSTLKIQRTQQEDSAVYLCASSHSDRAAGEQYFGPGTRLTVT.

The chain is built from TRBV10-3 and TRBJ2-1; 12 nucleotides agree with TRBD2. The germline CDR1 and CDR2 sequences are ENHRY and SYGVKD. The V gene end was trimmed by 11 bases and the J gene end by 7 bases; junction bases not matched to a gene: 9. The length of the CDR3 is 14 residues. CDR3 residues: CASRTSGNGNEQFF. For the CDR3, the DNA is TGTGCCTCTCGGACTAGCGGGAATGGGAATGAGCAGTTCTTC.

There are a few counts of this clonotype. J is TRBJ2-3 and V is TRBV20-1, with D perhaps given as TRBD1 or TRBD2 (5 bases each). The CDR3 is 15 amino acids. CDR1 is DFQATT, CDR2 SNEGSKA, per germline (reference sequence). V dropped 7 bases and J dropped 0 bases, with 17 bases sitting between them. The CDR3 DNA reads TGCAGTGTTCGGGACCCTCAACATAGCACAGATACGCAGTATTTT. Protein sequence: CSVRDPQHSTDTQYF.

This chain joins TRBV3-1 and TRBJ2-1; the match to TRBD2 covers 8 bases. Germline CDR1 LGHDT, CDR2 YNNKEL (reference sequence). Trimming removed 0 bases from V and 16 bases from J; junction bases left unmatched: 5. The CDR3 runs 12 residues. The DNA of the CDR3 is TGTGCCAGCAGCCAAGAGGGACTAGAGAAATTCTTC. Protein: CASSQEGLEKFF.

This clonotype showed up just a few times. The V gene is TRBV5-6, the J gene TRBJ1-2; 9 positions agree with TRBD1. Germline V CDR1 and CDR2: SGHDT, YYEEEE. This CDR3 has 15 amino acids. V lost 4 bases to trimming and J lost 4 bases; unmatched junction nucleotides: 8. In nucleotides, the CDR3 is TGTGCCAGCAGCGGGACAGGGACTATTAGCTATGGCTACACCTTC. Translated: CASSGTGTISYGYTF.

There are a few counts of this clonotype. The chain employs TRBV24-1 and TRBJ2-1, with TRBD2 as a possible D gene (6 bases). The V gene's germline CDR1 is KGHDR and CDR2 SFDVKD. The CDR3 covers 18 residues. Trimming shortened V by 9 bases and J by 5 bases, and 28 bases separated the two germline ends. The CDR3 reads CATADGARGQRPNNEQFF. The DNA of the CDR3 is TGTGCCACCGCGGATGGCGCGCGGGGTCAACGGCCAAACAATGAGCAGTTCTTC.

CDR3 nucleotides: TGTGCCAGCAGTCTAGGCTCCTCTTATGGCTACACCTTC. It specifies CASSLGSSYGYTF. The chain carries TRBV5-4 and TRBJ1-2; unclear D gene. Germline V gene data show CDR1 as SGHNT and CDR2 as YYREEE (reference sequence). V gave up 5 bases and J gave up 5 bases, with 13 bases separating them. The CDR3 runs to 13 residues.

This chain connects TRBV24-1 to TRBJ2-2; no definite D call. The germline CDR1 and CDR2 sequences are KGHDR and SFDVKD. The CDR3 is 14 residues long. V was trimmed by 5 bases and J by 0 bases, leaving 6 bases between them. CDR3 protein: CATSGGANTGELFF. DNA of the CDR3: TGTGCCACCAGTGGGGGTGCGAACACCGGGGAGCTGTTTTTT.